The 7 T cell receptor beta chains below all came from one sample that was sequenced in a study of T-cell reconstitution after alpha-beta-depleted transplantation in children. Unique molecular identifiers were incorporated during preparation of the TCRbeta library. TCRdb independently ran MiXCR on the PCR reads; one entry per CDR3 protein. The sample holds some 440,000 distinct CDR3 sequences, roughly 15% seen once. The specimen was PBMCs, mostly from graft donor cells, collected 360 days after TCRalphabeta/CD19-depleted stem cell transplant. These receptors were obtained from a boy less than two years old who had a stem cell transplant for Wiskott-Aldrich syndrome, so the T cells may come from the graft donor.

The gene calls are TRBV5-1 and TRBJ1-4; a possible D gene is TRBD1 (6 bases). Germline CDR1 is SGHRS and CDR2 is YFSETQ. The CDR3 runs to 13 residues. The V and J ends lost 0 bases and 7 bases respectively, with 7 bases between them. Written as DNA, the CDR3 is TGCGCCAGCAGCTTGGGGACAGTTGAAAAACTGTTTTTT. Translation: CASSLGTVEKLFF.

CDR3 protein: CASSLRGDRGNEQFF. The CDR3 nucleotides read TGTGCCAGCAGCCTGAGGGGGGACAGGGGCAATGAGCAGTTCTTC. The chain is built from TRBV7-2 and TRBJ2-1; 10 bases map to TRBD1. Trimming at V came to 5 bases and at J to 6 bases, leaving 7 bases not matched to a gene. This CDR3 has 15 residues. CDR1 SGHTA and CDR2 FQGNSA come from the germline V gene.

This clonotype occurred a few times. The rearrangement links TRBV5-1 to TRBJ2-3; D remains unclear. V was pared by 6 bases and J by 3 bases, with 14 bases between. The CDR3 runs 14 residues. The germline CDR1 and CDR2 sequences are SGHRS and YFSETQ. The CDR3 DNA is TGCGCCAGCAAGGTCTCCTCGGGTACAGATACGCAGTATTTT. Residues: CASKVSSGTDTQYF.

The chain is built from TRBV20-1 and TRBJ2-1; D may be TRBD2 (6 bases). Germline lookup yields CDR1 DFQATT and CDR2 SNEGSKA (reference sequence). Trimming removed 7 bases from V and 4 bases from J, with 17 bases in between. The CDR3 totals 14 residues. CDR3 region: CSVYRRASYNEQFF. DNA of the CDR3: TGCAGTGTCTACCGGAGGGCCTCATACAATGAGCAGTTCTTC.

This clonotype was seen a handful of times. The CDR3 nucleotides read TGTGCCAGCAGTTTATTACGGCCCTCTGGGGCCAACGTCCTGACTTTC. This translates into CASSLLRPSGANVLTF. The chain links TRBV12-3 or TRBV12-4 to TRBJ2-6; no clear D gene. This CDR3 is 16 amino acids long. V was trimmed by 2 bases and J by 0 bases, leaving 8 bases between them.

The CDR3 bases are TGCAGCGTCTACAGGGGGCGCGGGAATGAGCAGTTCTTC. This gives the protein CSVYRGRGNEQFF. The chain links TRBV29-1 to TRBJ2-1, with 9 bases fitting TRBD1. This CDR3 has 13 amino acids. Germline V gene data show CDR1 as SQVTM and CDR2 as ANQGSEA. The V segment lost 6 bases and the J segment 7 bases; nucleotides outside the gene matches: 7.

This clonotype has a handful of counts. The V and J genes are TRBV11-3 and TRBJ2-3; 10 nucleotides line up with TRBD2. CDR1 is SGHNT, CDR2 YENEEA, per germline. The CDR3 spans 16 residues. V trimming: 0 bases; J trimming: 2 bases; junction bases outside the gene matches: 2. The CDR3 DNA is TGTGCCAGCAGCTTAGAACTAGCGGGGCCCACAGATACGCAGTATTTT. Translating gives CASSLELAGPTDTQYF.